The 31 T cell receptor beta chains reported below all come from one sample, sequenced in a study of response to subunit inactivated influenza vaccine. One entry per CDR3 protein results from TCRdb running MiXCR on the RT-PCR reads. This table holds about 830,000 distinct CDR3 sequences, less than 20% found once. The specimen comprised PBMCs from blood, sampled around 5 days after vaccination. These receptors were obtained from a man aged 50 to 59 who received an inactivated influenza vaccine.

The chain joins TRBV20-1 to TRBJ2-7, with D unresolved. Germline assignment: CDR1 DFQATT and CDR2 SNEGSKA (reference sequence). V was cut by 0 bases and J by 0 bases, with 15 bases left in between. This CDR3 is 16 amino acids long. CDR3 nucleotide sequence: TGCAGTGCTAGAGATTTTGGGCTAGTGCTCTCCTACGAGCAGTACTTC. Translating it yields CSARDFGLVLSYEQYF.

This sequence joins TRBV6-5 and TRBJ2-7; the D is unclear. This CDR3 contains 15 residues. Trimming removed 0 bases from V and 2 bases from J, with 11 bases in between. Germline CDR1 and CDR2: MNHEY and SVGAGI. The CDR3, as DNA: TGTGCCAGCAGTTACTCTACCGTCAAACCCTACGAGCAGTACTTC. As protein: CASSYSTVKPYEQYF.

This chain links TRBV15 with TRBJ1-5; weak D call: TRBD1 (5 bases). The CDR3 covers 13 residues. The V end was cut by 2 bases, the J end by 6 bases, with 8 bases between. Germline loops: CDR1 LNHNV, CDR2 YYDKDF (reference sequence). CDR3 nucleotides: TGTGCCACCAGCAGACAGGGTTTTCAGCCCCAGCATTTT. Translated: CATSRQGFQPQHF.

This clonotype was detected ten times or more. V and J are TRBV7-9 and TRBJ2-2; possibly TRBD1 for D (5 bases). The length of the CDR3 is 14 residues. The germline gives CDR1 SEHNR, CDR2 FQNEAQ (reference sequence). V lost 5 bases to trimming and J lost 6 bases, with 13 bases between them. CDR3 protein: CASSGAESAGELFF. The CDR3 DNA is TGTGCCAGCAGCGGGGCTGAGTCCGCCGGGGAGCTGTTTTTT.

The chain couples TRBV7-2 to TRBJ1-2; D possibly corresponds to TRBD1 (5 bases). Germline V gene sequence: CDR1 SGHTA, CDR2 FQGNSA. V dropped 1 base and J dropped 7 bases, with 13 bases sitting between them. CDR3 length: 14 residues. The chain's CDR3 is CASSLDQGVSGYTF. CDR3 sequence (DNA): TGTGCCAGCAGCTTAGACCAGGGAGTGAGTGGCTACACCTTC.

This clonotype turned up a few times. The chain links TRBV20-1 to TRBJ2-2; D gene ambiguous. Germline lookup yields CDR1 DFQATT and CDR2 SNEGSKA (reference sequence). This CDR3 is built from 13 residues. CDR3 DNA: TGCAGGGCACGCCACCAGAACACCGGGGAGCTGTTTTTT. It yields the protein CRARHQNTGELFF.

This clonotype was counted ten times or more. The V gene is TRBV20-1, the J gene TRBJ2-1; TRBD1 or TRBD2 may be the D gene (5 bases each). Germline V gene lookup returns CDR1 DFQATT and CDR2 SNEGSKA (reference sequence). Between the trimmed V and J ends, which lost 2 bases and 4 bases, there was a span of 12 bases. This CDR3 is built from 14 residues. CDR3 in amino acids: CSARQGAEYNEQFF. In DNA form, the CDR3 reads TGCAGTGCTAGACAGGGAGCGGAGTACAATGAGCAGTTCTTC.

The J gene is TRBJ2-7, the V gene TRBV11-2; weak D call: TRBD2 (5 bases). This CDR3 is built from 18 residues. V was pared by 1 base and J by 5 bases, with 24 bases between. In germline, CDR1 is SGHAT, CDR2 FQNNGV. The CDR3 loop is CASSLVAPAGGLGDEQYF. In nucleotides, the CDR3 is TGTGCCAGCAGCTTAGTTGCCCCGGCCGGCGGGCTTGGCGACGAGCAGTACTTC.

This rearrangement joins TRBV5-1 to TRBJ2-2, with 9 bases fitting TRBD2. Germline V CDR1 and CDR2: SGHRS, YFSETQ. CDR3 length: 15 amino acids. With V trimmed by 7 bases and J by 2 bases, 6 bases remained unmatched. The CDR3 is CASFSGGRNTGELFF. CDR3 nucleotide sequence: TGCGCCAGCTTTAGCGGGGGCCGTAACACCGGGGAGCTGTTTTTT. Together with reference TRBV5-1 and TRBJ2-2, the CDR3 gives the full variable domain: KAGVTQTPRYLIKTRGQQVTLSCSPISGHRSVSWYQQTPGQGLQFLFEYFSETQRNKGNFPGRFSGRQFSNSRSEMNVSTLELGDSALYLCASFSGGRNTGELFFGEGSRLTVL.

In its sample, this clonotype was seen many times. The chain joins TRBV25-1 to TRBJ2-5, with D unresolved. Germline values: CDR1 MGHDK, CDR2 SYGVNS. This CDR3 contains 11 residues. V was clipped by 5 bases and J by 5 bases, with 6 bases between them. The CDR3 bases are TGTGCCAGCAGTAGTCACGAGACCCAGTACTTC. Translating gives CASSSHETQYF.

This chain connects TRBV3-1 to TRBJ2-2; 8 bases are a match to TRBD2. Germline V lookup: CDR1 LGHDT, CDR2 YNNKEL (reference sequence). The CDR3 sequence is 18 residues long. V gave up 0 bases and J gave up 4 bases; unmatched junction bases: 10. As DNA, the CDR3 is TGTGCCAGCAGCCAAGATCACTCCGGGGGGGCCACCACCGGGGAGCTGTTTTTT. Protein product: CASSQDHSGGATTGELFF.

This clonotype has more than one count but fewer than ten. The chain carries TRBV5-1 and TRBJ2-2, with 8 bases matching TRBD2. Per the germline V gene, CDR1 is SGHRS and CDR2 is YFSETQ. This CDR3 contains 15 residues. The trim removed 4 bases at V and 3 bases at J, leaving 5 bases unmatched. The CDR3 nucleotides are TGCGCCAGCAGCGCAGGGACTAGTGACACCGGGGAGCTGTTTTTT. Translated: CASSAGTSDTGELFF.

This clonotype has ten or more counts. The V and J genes are TRBV7-9 and TRBJ2-5; 8 bases are shared with TRBD1. V dropped 2 bases and J dropped 4; count of bases not matched to a gene: 6. CDR3 length equals 15 residues. Germline V CDR1 and CDR2: SEHNR, FQNEAQ (reference sequence). As DNA, the CDR3 is TGTGCCAGCAGCTTATCAGGGGGCGCGAGAGAGACCCAGTACTTC. Its translation is CASSLSGGARETQYF.

V and J are TRBV2 and TRBJ2-3; 9 bases map to TRBD2. Germline trimming cut 6 bases from V and 6 bases from J; bases unmatched to any gene: 7. This CDR3 is built from 14 residues. Germline V gives CDR1 SNHLY, CDR2 FYNNEI. The chain's CDR3 is CASRPGLARDTQYF. The CDR3 DNA sequence: TGTGCCAGCAGGCCTGGACTAGCGAGGGATACGCAGTATTTT. The full variable domain, with the rest looked up from reference TRBV2 and TRBJ2-3, is EPEVTQTPSHQVTQMGQEVILRCVPISNHLYFYWYRQILGQKVEFLVSFYNNEISEKSEIFDDQFSVERPDGSNFTLKIRSTKLEDSAMYFCASRPGLARDTQYFGPGTRLTVL.

This clonotype was seen a handful of times. V is TRBV12-3 or TRBV12-4 and J is TRBJ1-6; 10 bases are a match to TRBD1. Trimming at V came to 6 bases and at J to 9 bases, leaving 2 bases not matched to a gene. CDR3 length: 13 residues. CDR3 DNA sequence: TGTGCCAGCAGAGGGGACAGGGGTTCACCCCTCCACTTT. Its protein is CASRGDRGSPLHF.

The CDR3 sequence is CASSLTPLGTSGILDTQYF. As DNA, the CDR3 is TGTGCCAGCAGCTTAACGCCCTTAGGGACTAGCGGGATACTGGATACGCAGTATTTT. The V and J genes are TRBV7-3 and TRBJ2-3; 13 bases are shared with TRBD2. This CDR3 is 19 amino acids long. Germline V gene data show CDR1 as SGHTA and CDR2 as FQGTGA. The ends lost 0 bases at V and 6 bases at J; junction bases unmatched: 12. The complete variable domain, with remaining parts taken from reference TRBV7-3 and TRBJ2-3, reads GAGVSQTPSNKVTEKGKYVELRCDPISGHTALYWYRQSLGQGPEFLIYFQGTGAADDSGLPNDRFFAVRPEGSVSTLKIQRTERGDSAVYLCASSLTPLGTSGILDTQYFGPGTRLTVL.

This clonotype came up a few times. The chain links TRBV7-2 to TRBJ1-1, with D possibly TRBD1 on 5 matching bases. V gave up 5 bases and J gave up 1 base, with 11 bases separating them. The CDR3 loop spans 14 amino acids. Germline CDR1 is SGHTA and CDR2 is FQGNSA. The CDR3, as DNA: TGTGCCAGCAGCAAGGGGACGGCGAACACTGAAGCTTTCTTT. Amino acid sequence: CASSKGTANTEAFF.

This clonotype was seen once. The V and J genes are TRBV27 and TRBJ2-7; weak D call: TRBD2 (6 bases). Trimming pared 8 bases from V and 0 bases from J, leaving 17 bases between. The CDR3 has 15 amino acids. The germline gives CDR1 MNHEY, CDR2 SMNVEV (reference sequence). The CDR3 DNA sequence: TGTGCCAGCCCCGAAGGTGGGAGGAGCTCCTACGAGCAGTACTTC. Protein product: CASPEGGRSSYEQYF.

This clonotype was counted between two and nine times. This sequence joins TRBV6-1 and TRBJ1-2; TRBD1 agrees at 7 bases. This CDR3 is built from 14 residues. V lost 1 base and J lost 7; bases outside the gene matches: 6. Germline V gives CDR1 MNHNS, CDR2 SASEGT. CDR3 sequence: CASSEDVRGGGYTF. CDR3 nucleotide sequence: TGTGCCAGCAGTGAAGACGTCAGGGGGGGTGGCTACACCTTC.

V usage is TRBV4-1 and J usage is TRBJ2-1, with 7 bases identical to TRBD1. This CDR3 comprises 16 residues. Germline assignment: CDR1 MGHRA and CDR2 YSYEKL. The trim removed 3 bases at V and 0 bases at J, leaving 5 bases unmatched. CDR3 DNA sequence: TGCGCCAGCAGCCAGGATCCAGGGGGCTCCTACAATGAGCAGTTCTTC. Translation gives CASSQDPGGSYNEQFF.

The chain recombines TRBV2 with TRBJ2-7; the D call may be TRBD1 or TRBD2 (6 bases each). Trimming cost V 1 base and J 3 bases, with 13 bases left between them. There are 15 residues in the CDR3. The V gene's germline CDR1 is SNHLY and CDR2 FYNNEI. In DNA form, the CDR3 reads TGTGCCAGCAGTGAAGGGGGGGCGCGGTTCTACGAGCAGTACTTC. It yields the protein CASSEGGARFYEQYF.

This chain joins TRBV7-9 and TRBJ1-1, with D possibly matching TRBD1 (5 bases). Germline loops: CDR1 SEHNR, CDR2 FQNEAQ (reference sequence). V was pared by 6 bases and J by 6 bases, with 11 bases between. CDR3 size: 12 residues. CDR3 loop: CASRGGAPEAFF. The CDR3 DNA is TGTGCCAGCAGAGGAGGGGCCCCTGAAGCTTTCTTT.

The genes are TRBV20-1 and TRBJ2-2; TRBD2 matches at 7 bases. Per germline, CDR1 DFQATT and CDR2 SNEGSKA (reference sequence). The CDR3 is 14 amino acids. With V trimmed by 4 bases and J by 1 base, 3 bases remained unmatched. CDR3 sequence (DNA): TGCAGTGCTACGAAGCGGGGGAACACCGGGGAGCTGTTTTTT. Translation gives CSATKRGNTGELFF.

This chain joins TRBV7-2 and TRBJ2-3; D is unclear. Germline CDR1 reads SGHTA; CDR2 reads FQGNSA. This CDR3 has 14 amino acids. V was clipped by 1 base and J by 5 bases, with 10 bases between them. The CDR3 protein is CASSLGATGDTQYF. The CDR3 DNA follows: TGTGCCAGCAGCTTAGGGGCGACGGGAGATACGCAGTATTTT.

The chain links TRBV23-1 to TRBJ1-5; tentative D call: TRBD1 (6 bases). TRBV23-1 has ORF status, its function being uncertain. The length of the CDR3 is 17 residues. The ends were cut back, 0 bases at V and 4 bases at J, with 16 bases in the middle. CDR3: CASSQSGQKAQNQPQHF. As DNA, the CDR3 is TGCGCCAGCAGTCAATCGGGACAAAAAGCACAAAATCAGCCCCAGCATTTT.

The V call is TRBV12-3 or TRBV12-4, the J call TRBJ2-3; possibly TRBD1 or TRBD2 for D (5 bases each). The CDR3 runs 14 residues. Trimming cost V 2 bases and J 7 bases, with 13 bases left between them. The CDR3 DNA is TGTGCCAGCAGTTTATCGGGGAAGGGGAATACGCAGTATTTT. Protein sequence: CASSLSGKGNTQYF.

CDR3: CSASGGGASETQYF. For the CDR3, the DNA is TGCAGTGCTAGTGGCGGGGGGGCCTCAGAGACCCAGTACTTC. V and J are TRBV20-1 and TRBJ2-5; 9 bases line up with TRBD2. CDR3 length: 14 amino acids. The V segment lost 3 bases and the J segment 4 bases; nucleotides outside the gene matches: 6. Germline CDR1 DFQATT, CDR2 SNEGSKA (reference sequence).

CDR3 protein: CSATQGVWTDTQYF. The CDR3 DNA reads as TGCAGCGCAACCCAGGGGGTGTGGACAGATACGCAGTATTTT. The chain employs TRBV29-1 and TRBJ2-3; 7 bases map to TRBD1. Germline loops: CDR1 SQVTM, CDR2 ANQGSEA. V lost 7 bases and J lost 3; bases outside the gene matches: 10. There are 14 residues in the CDR3.

The chain has TRBV5-1 and TRBJ1-6, with TRBD1 matching over 7 bases. The germline CDR1 and CDR2 sequences are SGHRS and YFSETQ. Trimming cost V 3 bases and J 7 bases; bases outside gene matches: 4. CDR3 length: 14 residues. The CDR3 DNA follows: TGCGCCAGCAGCTCACAGGGGAGGAATTCACCCCTCCACTTT. It encodes CASSSQGRNSPLHF.

This clonotype was picked up one time. CDR3 in amino acids: CASSYSLYLAERTDTQYF. CDR3 coding DNA: TGTGCCAGCAGTTACTCCTTATACTTAGCGGAACGCACAGATACGCAGTATTTT. The J gene is TRBJ2-3, the V gene TRBV6-2 or TRBV6-3; D is possibly TRBD2 (6 bases). V was clipped by 0 bases and J by 1 base, with 17 bases between them. This CDR3 contains 18 residues. From germline, CDR1 is MNHEY and CDR2 SVGEGT.

This clonotype came up many times. The J gene is TRBJ2-2, the V gene TRBV5-5, with 8 bases fitting TRBD2. This CDR3 is built from 13 residues. J lost 6 bases, V lost 5 bases, and 3 bases had no gene match. Germline V gene data show CDR1 as SGHKS and CDR2 as YYEKEE (reference sequence). The CDR3 here is CASRSLAAGELFF. The CDR3 nucleotides read TGTGCCAGCAGATCACTAGCGGCCGGGGAGCTGTTTTTT.